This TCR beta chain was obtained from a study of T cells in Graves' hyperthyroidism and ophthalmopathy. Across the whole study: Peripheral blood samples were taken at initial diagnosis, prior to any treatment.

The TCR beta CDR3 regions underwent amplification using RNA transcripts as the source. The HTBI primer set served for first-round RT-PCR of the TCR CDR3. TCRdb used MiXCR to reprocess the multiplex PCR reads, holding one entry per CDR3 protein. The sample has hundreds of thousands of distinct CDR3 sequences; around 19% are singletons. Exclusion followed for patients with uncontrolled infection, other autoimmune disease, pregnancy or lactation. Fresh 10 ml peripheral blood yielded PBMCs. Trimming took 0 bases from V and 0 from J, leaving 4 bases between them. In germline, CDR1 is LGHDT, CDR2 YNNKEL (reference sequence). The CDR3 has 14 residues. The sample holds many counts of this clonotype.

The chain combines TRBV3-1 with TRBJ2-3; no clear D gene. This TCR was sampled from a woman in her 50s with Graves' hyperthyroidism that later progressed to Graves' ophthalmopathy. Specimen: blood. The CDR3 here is CASSQDFSTDTQYF. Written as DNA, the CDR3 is TGTGCCAGCAGCCAAGATTTTAGCACAGATACGCAGTATTTT.